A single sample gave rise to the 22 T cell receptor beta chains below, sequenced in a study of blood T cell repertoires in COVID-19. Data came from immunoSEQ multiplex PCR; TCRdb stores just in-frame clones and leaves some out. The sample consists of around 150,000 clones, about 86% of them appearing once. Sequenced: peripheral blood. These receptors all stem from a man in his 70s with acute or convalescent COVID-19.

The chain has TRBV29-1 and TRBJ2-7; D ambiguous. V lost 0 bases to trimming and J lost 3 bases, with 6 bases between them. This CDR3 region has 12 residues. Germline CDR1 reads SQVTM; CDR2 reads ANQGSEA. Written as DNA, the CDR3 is TGCAGCGTTGAAGATAGACACTACGAGCAGTACTTC. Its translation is CSVEDRHYEQYF.

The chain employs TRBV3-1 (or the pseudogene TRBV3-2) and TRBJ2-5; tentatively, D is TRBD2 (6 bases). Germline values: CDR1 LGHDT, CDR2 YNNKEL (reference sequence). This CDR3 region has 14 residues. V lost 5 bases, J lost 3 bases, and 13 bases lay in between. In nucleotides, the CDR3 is TGTGCCAGCAGCTTGTATAGCGGCAAAGAGACCCAGTACTTC. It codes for CASSLYSGKETQYF.

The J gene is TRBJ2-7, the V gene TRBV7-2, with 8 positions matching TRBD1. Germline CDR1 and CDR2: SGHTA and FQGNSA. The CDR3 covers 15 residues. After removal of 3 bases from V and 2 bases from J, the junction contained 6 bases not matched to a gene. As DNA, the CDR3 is TGTGCCAGCAGCTTTTACGGGGACAGGACCTACGAGCAGTACTTC. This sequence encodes CASSFYGDRTYEQYF. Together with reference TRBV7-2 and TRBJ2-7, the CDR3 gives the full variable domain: GAGVSQSPSNKVTEKGKDVELRCDPISGHTALYWYRQSLGQGLEFLIYFQGNSAPDKSGLPSDRFSAERTGGSVSTLTIQRTQQEDSAVYLCASSFYGDRTYEQYFGPGTRLTVT.

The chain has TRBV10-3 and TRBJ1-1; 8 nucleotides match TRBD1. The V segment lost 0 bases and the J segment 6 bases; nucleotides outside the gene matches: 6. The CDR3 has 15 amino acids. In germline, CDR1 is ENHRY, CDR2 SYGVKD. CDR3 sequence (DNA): TGTGCCATCAGTGAGTCTCCGACAGGGGCGTCTGAAGCTTTCTTT. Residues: CAISESPTGASEAFF.

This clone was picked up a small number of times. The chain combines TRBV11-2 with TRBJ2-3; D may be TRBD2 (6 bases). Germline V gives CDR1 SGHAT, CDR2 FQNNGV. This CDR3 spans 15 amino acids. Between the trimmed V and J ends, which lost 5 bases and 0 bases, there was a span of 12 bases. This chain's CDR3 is CASSPLAVSTDTQYF. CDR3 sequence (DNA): TGTGCCAGCAGCCCATTAGCGGTTAGCACAGATACGCAGTATTTT.

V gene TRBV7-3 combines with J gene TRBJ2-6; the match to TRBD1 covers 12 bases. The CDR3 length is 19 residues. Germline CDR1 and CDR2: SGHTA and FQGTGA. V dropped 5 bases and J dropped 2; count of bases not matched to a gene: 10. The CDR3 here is CASSQFGTGGLPGANVLTF. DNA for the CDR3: TGTGCCAGCAGCCAATTCGGGACAGGGGGCCTACCTGGGGCCAACGTCCTGACTTTC.

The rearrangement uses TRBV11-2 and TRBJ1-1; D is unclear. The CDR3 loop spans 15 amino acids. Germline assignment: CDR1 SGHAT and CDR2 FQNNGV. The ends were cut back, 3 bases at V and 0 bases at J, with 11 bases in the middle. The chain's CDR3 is CASSFSVSLNTEAFF. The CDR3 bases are TGTGCCAGCAGCTTTTCTGTCTCCCTGAACACTGAAGCTTTCTTT.

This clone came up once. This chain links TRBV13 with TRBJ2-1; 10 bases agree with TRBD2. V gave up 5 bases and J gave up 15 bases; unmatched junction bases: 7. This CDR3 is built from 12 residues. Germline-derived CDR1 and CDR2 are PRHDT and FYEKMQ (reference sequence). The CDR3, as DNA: TGTGCCAGCAGCCGCCTAGCGGGAGAGTTGTTCTTC. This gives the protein CASSRLAGELFF.

Written as DNA, the CDR3 is TGCGCCAGCAGCTTGGAGACTCGCACCGGGGAGCTGTTTTTT. It codes for CASSLETRTGELFF. The chain joins TRBV5-1 to TRBJ2-2; D gene ambiguous. Trimming removed 0 bases at V and 4 bases at J, with 7 bases between. Per germline, CDR1 SGHRS and CDR2 YFSETQ. The CDR3 is 14 residues long.

The chain's CDR3 is CASSLEYRDRENTGELFF. Here the CDR3 DNA reads TGTGCCAGCAGCTTAGAGTACCGGGACAGGGAAAACACCGGGGAGCTGTTTTTT. This chain uses TRBV7-2 with TRBJ2-2; 9 bases map to TRBD1. The germline CDR1 and CDR2 sequences are SGHTA and FQGNSA. V lost 1 base and J lost 2; bases outside the gene matches: 8. This CDR3 contains 18 residues.

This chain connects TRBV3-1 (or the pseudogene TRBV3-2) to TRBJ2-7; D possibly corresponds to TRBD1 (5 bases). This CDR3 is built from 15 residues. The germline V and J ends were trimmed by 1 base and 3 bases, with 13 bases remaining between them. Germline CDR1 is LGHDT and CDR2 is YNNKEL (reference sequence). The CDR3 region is CASSQAPLDIYEQYF. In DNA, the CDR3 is TGTGCCAGCAGCCAAGCTCCCCTGGACATCTACGAGCAGTACTTC.

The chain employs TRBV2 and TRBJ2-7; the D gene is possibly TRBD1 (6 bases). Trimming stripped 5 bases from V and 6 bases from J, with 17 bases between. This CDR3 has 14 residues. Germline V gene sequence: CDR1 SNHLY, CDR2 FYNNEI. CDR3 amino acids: CASSPTVLGGEQYF. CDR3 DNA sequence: TGTGCCAGCAGTCCGACGGTCTTAGGGGGCGAGCAGTACTTC.

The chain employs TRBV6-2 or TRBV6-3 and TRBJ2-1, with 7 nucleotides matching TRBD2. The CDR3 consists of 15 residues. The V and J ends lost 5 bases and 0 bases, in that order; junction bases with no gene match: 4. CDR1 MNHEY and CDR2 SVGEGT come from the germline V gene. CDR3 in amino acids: CASSPAGSSYNEQFF. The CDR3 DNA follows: TGTGCCAGCAGTCCAGCGGGAAGCTCCTACAATGAGCAGTTCTTC.

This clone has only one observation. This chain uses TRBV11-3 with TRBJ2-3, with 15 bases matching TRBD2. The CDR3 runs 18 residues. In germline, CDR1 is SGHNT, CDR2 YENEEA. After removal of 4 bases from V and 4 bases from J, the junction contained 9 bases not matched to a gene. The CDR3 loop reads CASSYRTSGRGEPDTQYF. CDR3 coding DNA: TGTGCCAGCAGCTACCGGACTAGCGGGAGGGGCGAACCAGATACGCAGTATTTT.

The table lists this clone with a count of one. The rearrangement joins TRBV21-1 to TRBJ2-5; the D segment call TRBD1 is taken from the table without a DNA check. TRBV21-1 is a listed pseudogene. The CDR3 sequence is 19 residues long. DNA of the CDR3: TGTGCCAGCAGCAAAGAAATGAAGGGACAGGGATTTCATCAGGAGACCCAGTACTTC. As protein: CASSKEMKGQGFHQETQYF.

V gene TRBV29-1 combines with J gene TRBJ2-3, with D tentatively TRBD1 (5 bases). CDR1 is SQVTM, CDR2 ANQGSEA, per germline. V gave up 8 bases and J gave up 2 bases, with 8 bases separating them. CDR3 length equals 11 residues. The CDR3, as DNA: TGCAGCACCAGGGCCACAGATACGCAGTATTTT. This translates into CSTRATDTQYF.

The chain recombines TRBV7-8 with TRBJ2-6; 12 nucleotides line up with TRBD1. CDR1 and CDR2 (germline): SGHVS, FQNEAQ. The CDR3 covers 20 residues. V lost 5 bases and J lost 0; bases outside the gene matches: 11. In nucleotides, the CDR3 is TGTGCCAGCAGCCCTAATTGGCCGGGACAGGGGGCCTCTGGGGCCAACGTCCTGACTTTC. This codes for CASSPNWPGQGASGANVLTF.

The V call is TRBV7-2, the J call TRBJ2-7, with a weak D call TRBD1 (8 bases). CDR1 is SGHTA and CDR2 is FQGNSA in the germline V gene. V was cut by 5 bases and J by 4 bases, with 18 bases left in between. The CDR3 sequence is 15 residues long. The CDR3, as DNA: TGTGCCAGCAGCCCAGGGGGCGGGAGCGCATACGAGCAGTACTTC. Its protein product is CASSPGGGSAYEQYF.

The DNA of the CDR3 is TGTGCCAGCAGCTCCGGACTAGCGGGAGGAGTAGGTGAGCAGTTCTTC. This sequence encodes CASSSGLAGGVGEQFF. J is TRBJ2-1 and V is TRBV5-4; 14 bases align to TRBD2. This CDR3 comprises 16 residues. After removal of 3 bases from V and 9 bases from J, the junction contained 8 bases not matched to a gene. CDR1 and CDR2 (germline): SGHNT, YYREEE (reference sequence).

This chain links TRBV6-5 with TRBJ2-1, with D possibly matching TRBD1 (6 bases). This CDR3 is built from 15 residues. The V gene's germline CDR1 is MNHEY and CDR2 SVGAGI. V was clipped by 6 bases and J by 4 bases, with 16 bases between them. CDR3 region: CASRSDRSLYNEQFF. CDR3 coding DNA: TGTGCCAGCAGATCCGACAGGTCCCTTTACAATGAGCAGTTCTTC.

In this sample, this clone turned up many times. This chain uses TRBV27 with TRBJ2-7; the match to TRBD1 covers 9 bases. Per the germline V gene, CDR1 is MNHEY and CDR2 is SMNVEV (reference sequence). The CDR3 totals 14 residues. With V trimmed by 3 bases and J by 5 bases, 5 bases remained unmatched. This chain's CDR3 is CASSFGTGYNEQYF. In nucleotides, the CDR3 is TGTGCCAGCAGTTTCGGGACAGGGTACAACGAGCAGTACTTC.

CDR3 sequence: CASSSLVGQPAGGYTF. DNA for the CDR3: TGTGCCAGCAGTTCCCTCGTAGGACAGCCCGCCGGCGGCTACACCTTC. The chain recombines TRBV6-2 or TRBV6-3 with TRBJ1-2, with a tentative D call TRBD1 (6 bases). Per germline, CDR1 MNHEY and CDR2 SVGEGT. CDR3 length: 16 residues. V was shortened by 4 bases and J by 8 bases, with 23 bases between the two germline ends.